This record covers a single T cell receptor (beta chain). The sample belongs to a study of T cell responses to AZD1222 COVID-19 vaccine. CDR3 length equals 15 residues. V dropped 1 base and J dropped 5 bases, with 12 bases sitting between them. Looked up from germline, CDR1 is MGHRA and CDR2 is YSYEKL. Assay: immunoSEQ multiplex PCR; the TCRdb copy retains only in-frame clones and omits some. The data show around 150,000 clones, 85% to 95% seen once. The chain couples TRBV4-1 to TRBJ2-1; D is ambiguous. The input for sequencing was peripheral blood, taken 28 days after the second AZD1222 dose. This sequence was found in an adult who received the AZD1222 COVID-19 vaccine. This CDR3 is CASSQVIGQNNEQFF. The DNA for the CDR3 is TGCGCCAGCAGCCAAGTTATTGGGCAGAACAATGAGCAGTTCTTC.